Listed below are T cell receptor beta chains from one sample, sequenced in a study of cytomegalovirus exposure and HLA in healthy donors. Assay used: immunoSEQ multiplex PCR; TCRdb lists only in-frame clones, some missing. The table includes 95,000 to 150,000 clones, under 90% detected once. The sequencing sample was made of PBMCs. The receptors originated from a woman aged 40-49 years in good health and CMV-seronegative. Both conserved end residues are part of each CDR3. The D gene is left open where the match is weak. Rows may omit the clone size; those that give it use once, few, many or a size class.

j_call | d_call | clone_size | v_call | cdr3_nt | cdr3_aa
TRBJ2-3 | TRBD2 | - | TRBV7-9 | TGTGCCAGCAGCTTAGCTAGCGGGGGGTTCACAGATACGCAGTATTTT | CASSLASGGFTDTQYF
TRBJ1-2 | - | once | TRBV7-2 | TGTGCCAGCAGCTTTGAGGCGCTCTATGGCTACACCTTC | CASSFEALYGYTF
TRBJ2-7 | TRBD2 | few | TRBV6-5 | TGTGCCAGCAGCCGGGGGGGCTACGAGCAGTACTTC | CASSRGGYEQYF
TRBJ1-5 | - | once | TRBV6-1 | TGTGCCAGCAGTGAAGCAGGAGGGTCCGGTCAGCCCCAGCATTTT | CASSEAGGSGQPQHF
TRBJ2-3 | - | - | TRBV27 | TGTGCCAGCAGTCGGGGCACAGGGTTGAGCACAGATACGCAGTATTTT | CASSRGTGLSTDTQYF
TRBJ2-1 | TRBD2 | - | TRBV19 | TGTGCCAGTAGCTTACTAGCGGACTCCTACAATGAGCAGTTCTTC | CASSLLADSYNEQFF
TRBJ1-1 | - | - | TRBV7-9 | TGTGCCAGCAGCTTAGCTGACTTCGCTGAAGCTTTCTTT | CASSLADFAEAFF
TRBJ1-2 | - | once | TRBV18 | TGTGCCAGCTCACCGATGGGGGCCCAATCCTATGGCTACACCTTC | CASSPMGAQSYGYTF
TRBJ2-5 | TRBD2 | - | TRBV6-1 | TGTGCCAGCAGTGGTCGACTAGCGGGGAGCCAAGAGACCCAGTACTTC | CASSGRLAGSQETQYF
TRBJ1-1 | - | few | TRBV29-1 | TGCAGCGTCCAGTGGGGGGGGACTGAAGCTTTCTTT | CSVQWGGTEAFF
TRBJ1-5 | - | - | TRBV30 | TGTGCCCTAAAGTCCGGGGAGCTCCGGGGCAATCAGCCCCAGCATTTT | CALKSGELRGNQPQHF
TRBJ2-7 | - | - | TRBV7-8 | TGTGCCAGCAGCCCCTTGACTGGGCAGTACTTC | CASSPLTGQYF
TRBJ1-2 | - | - | TRBV28 | TGTGCCAGCCAGTACGCTAACTATGGCTACACCTTC | CASQYANYGYTF
TRBJ1-1 | TRBD1 | - | TRBV7-2 | TGTGCCAGCAGCCCAACAGGGGTCACTGAAGCTTTCTTT | CASSPTGVTEAFF
TRBJ2-1 | TRBD2 | - | TRBV10-1 | TGCGCCAGCAGTGAGGGGGGCGGGGGGCTCTCCTACAATGAGCAGTTCTTC | CASSEGGGGLSYNEQFF
TRBJ1-5 | - | - | TRBV9 | TGTGCCAGCAGCGTAGGGTCTGGGAGTCAGCCCCAGCATTTT | CASSVGSGSQPQHF
TRBJ1-2 | - | - | TRBV5-1 | TGCGCCAGCAGCTTGGAGGGGCAGGGGTCCTTTGGTGGCTACACCTTC | CASSLEGQGSFGGYTF
TRBJ1-4 | - | - | TRBV19 | TGTGCCAGTTGCTACAGGGCGAGGGAAAAACTGTTTTTT | CASCYRAREKLFF
TRBJ2-5 | TRBD1 | - | TRBV19 | TGTGCCAGTAGTACGACCGGGACAGGGTGGGAGACCCAGTACTTC | CASSTTGTGWETQYF
TRBJ1-1 | - | few | TRBV7-9 | TGTGCCAGCAGCTTAGGCGCGATCTTT | CASSLGAIF
TRBJ2-7 | TRBD1 | - | TRBV27 | TGTGCCAGCAGTTCACCGGGACAGACCTACGAGCAGTACTTC | CASSSPGQTYEQYF
TRBJ1-2 | - | - | TRBV2 | TGTGCCAGCAGGGGAGGGGGGTGGGGGGGCTACACCTTC | CASRGGGWGGYTF
TRBJ1-1 | TRBD1 | - | TRBV7-3 | TGTGCCAGCAGCCTCAGACCCCCGGGACAGGGGGCAACTGAAGCTTTCTTT | CASSLRPPGQGATEAFF
TRBJ2-2 | TRBD1 | - | TRBV7-2 | TGTGCCAGCAGACGACCGGGGACAGGTGTTACCGGGGAGCTGTTTTTT | CASRRPGTGVTGELFF
TRBJ2-7 | - | - | TRBV9 | TGTGCCAGCAGCGCACAGGGTTACGAGCAGTACTTC | CASSAQGYEQYF
TRBJ2-7 | TRBD2 | - | TRBV18 | TGTGCCAGCTCACCATTGAGCGCGGGGGGAACCTACGAGCAGTACTTC | CASSPLSAGGTYEQYF